A single sample gave rise to the 2 T cell receptor beta chains below, sequenced in a study of cytomegalovirus exposure and HLA in healthy donors (TCRdb year 2017). The library was produced with the immunoSEQ multiplex PCR assay. For the multiplex PCR, a mixture combining 60 forward primers for TCR Vbeta segments and 13 reverse primers for TCR Jbeta segments was used. TCRdb carries this immuneACCESS record with in-frame sequences only. Its versions omit some clonotypes, under half of them owing to an unresolved V gene in the studies checked, with the rest unexplained. This sample lists 75,000 to 100,000 clones; roughly 72% were detected once. The leading ten clones occupy about 0.5% of the sample. Material: PBMCs. These receptors came from a man aged 25-40 years in good health and CMV-seronegative.

The chain is built from TRBV7-9 and TRBJ1-5; unclear D gene. CDR3 size: 14 residues. Trimming took 0 bases from V and 0 from J, leaving 3 bases between them. Germline CDR1 and CDR2: SEHNR and FQNEAQ (reference sequence). The chain's CDR3 is CASSLAYSNQPQHF. In DNA, the CDR3 is TGTGCCAGCAGCTTAGCATATAGCAATCAGCCCCAGCATTTT. Full variable domain (missing parts from reference TRBV7-9 and TRBJ1-5): DTGVSQNPRHKITKRGQNVTFRCDPISEHNRLYWYRQTLGQGPEFLTYFQNEAQLEKSRLLSDRFSAERPKGSFSTLEIQRTEQGDSAMYLCASSLAYSNQPQHFGDGTRLSIL.

This chain uses TRBV2 with TRBJ2-6; D gene ambiguous. The V and J ends lost 4 bases and 0 bases respectively, with 7 bases between them. This CDR3 region has 15 residues. Germline V lookup: CDR1 SNHLY, CDR2 FYNNEI. The CDR3 DNA follows: TGTGCCAGCAGTGTGGGCCTCTCTGGGGCCAACGTCCTGACTTTC. Amino acid sequence: CASSVGLSGANVLTF. Together with reference TRBV2 and TRBJ2-6, the CDR3 gives the full variable domain: EPEVTQTPSHQVTQMGQEVILRCVPISNHLYFYWYRQILGQKVEFLVSFYNNEISEKSEIFDDQFSVERPDGSNFTLKIRSTKLEDSAMYFCASSVGLSGANVLTFGAGSRLTVL.